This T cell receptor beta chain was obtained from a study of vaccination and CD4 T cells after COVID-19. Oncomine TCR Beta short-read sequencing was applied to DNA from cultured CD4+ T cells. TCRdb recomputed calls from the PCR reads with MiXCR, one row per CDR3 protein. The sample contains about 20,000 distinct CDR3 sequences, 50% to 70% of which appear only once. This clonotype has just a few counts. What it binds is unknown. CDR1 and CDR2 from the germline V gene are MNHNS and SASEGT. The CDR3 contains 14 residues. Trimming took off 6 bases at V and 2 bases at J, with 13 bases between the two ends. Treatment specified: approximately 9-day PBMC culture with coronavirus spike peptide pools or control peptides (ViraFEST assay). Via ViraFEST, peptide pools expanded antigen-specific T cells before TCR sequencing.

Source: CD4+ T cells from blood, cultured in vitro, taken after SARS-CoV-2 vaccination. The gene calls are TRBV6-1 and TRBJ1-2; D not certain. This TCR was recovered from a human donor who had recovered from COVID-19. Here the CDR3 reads CASSRGAGNYGYTF. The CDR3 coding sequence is TGTGCCAGCAGCCGTGGTGCAGGAAACTATGGCTACACCTTC.